This T cell receptor beta chain was captured by sequencing in a study of regulatory T cells in long-lasting Graves disease (dated by TCRdb to about 2021). In the study overall: Newly diagnosed Graves' disease patients had taken antithyroid drugs for less than 3 months. This study used TCR sequencing and RNA sequencing of peripheral blood to compare persistent Graves' disease patients against newly diagnosed Graves' disease patients. The study took place in China and was registered as a clinical trial. A total of roughly 33 samples were covered by TCR sequencing, comprising some 13 persistent and about 20 newly diagnosed Graves' disease patients.

On the study overall, not on this receptor specifically: The authors acknowledged the small sample size as a limitation that may reduce accuracy. Patients with persistent disease shared more public clonotypes (roughly 2,900) than newly diagnosed patients did (approximately 970). Sequencing and analysis were restricted to the TCR beta chain. TRBV28, TRBJ1-2 and TRBJ2-5 were preferentially used in persistent disease, while TRBV20-1 and TRBJ2-1 were favored in newly diagnosed disease. The study examined only peripheral blood because the primary lesion, thyroid tissue, could not be accessed. Lower TCR Shannon entropy and fewer highly expanded clones were observed in persistent Graves' disease patients than in newly diagnosed patients, which suggested clonal expansion.

The time point label corresponds to: newly diagnosed GD, antithyroid drugs for less than 3 months. RNA was extracted from PBMCs in TRIzol for both TCR sequencing and RNA sequencing. The diagnosis of Graves' disease was made according to American Thyroid Association guidelines. Patients were recruited from an endocrinology department in Xi'an, China. Each patient gave approximately 10 milliliters of peripheral blood, collected in an EDTA anticoagulant tube. Ficoll Paque Plus density gradient separation was used to isolate PBMCs, and no further T cell sorting was performed. An Agilent 2100 Bioanalyzer and agarose gel were used to check RNA quality, and a NanoDrop 2000 was used to measure RNA concentration. This clonotype was found many times. The target of this receptor is not known. No base quality values were provided; no much bigger clone lies one nucleotide off. Library construction relied on multiplex PCR. Sequencing was carried out with an Illumina HiSeq 4000. To build TCR beta libraries, CDR3 regions were amplified by Arm-PCR using iRepertoire HTBI primers. PCR products were gel purified before sequencing. Per the original workflow: Gene usage analysis of CDR3 amino acid clonotypes used the 62 TRBV and 14 to 15 TRBJ segments found across samples. COPE and FqMerger were used to merge filtered high-quality paired reads into contigs. Contigs were aligned with BLAST to IMGT TRBV, TRBD and TRBJ reference genes, and CDR3 was defined per IMGT. Any clonotype with a frequency above 0.1% was counted as a highly expanded clone. Repertoire diversity was measured by Shannon entropy, and V-J evenness by the Gini coefficient. A clonotype found in more than one individual was treated as public. The public sequencing data were trimmed at Q25 with fastp and processed into clonotypes with MiXCR by TCRdb, which kept only in-frame beta chains. Merged by CDR3 protein, the rows form single entries marked with the most common genes and DNA. TCRdb assigned the V and J calls; the authors' analysis was not used. This sample lists about 540,000 distinct CDR3 sequences; approximately 12% were detected once. 8.5% to 10% of the sample goes to the ten largest clones.

Including cysteine and phenylalanine, the CDR3 has 15 amino acids. The CDR3 DNA has 45 bases and is translated from base 1. At the junction V is shortened by 6 bases and J by 2 bases, with 16 bases in between. These sequences were also reported in another study, on T cells in Graves' hyperthyroidism and ophthalmopathy. The second publication reports: Graves' hyperthyroidism was defined as stable when no progression to ophthalmopathy occurred over 18 months of follow-up. Hyperthyroidism patients were newly diagnosed, with disease duration under 2 months, and aged 18 to 65 years. Patients with uncontrolled infections, other autoimmune diseases, pregnancy or lactation were excluded. Clinical symptoms, serum thyroxine and TRAb, thyroid ultrasound, and orbital computed tomography formed the basis for the diagnoses. For the first round of RT-PCR on the TCR CDR3, the HTBI primer set was used together with the Qiagen OneStep RT-PCR kit. Most expanded thyroid clonotypes (frequency above 0.001) were also detected in blood, suggesting blood repertoires may reflect thyroid immune responses. A 13 V-J signature model separated ophthalmopathy from stable hyperthyroidism, with just over 85% sensitivity and just under 84% specificity in cross-validation and 80%/75% in testing. In validation, the model predicted progression to ophthalmopathy with approximately 70% sensitivity and around 72% specificity, a median of approximately 6.7 months before onset. To identify distinguishing TCR V-J signatures, a discovery cohort of some 99 patients was used, comprising 43 with Graves' ophthalmopathy and 57 with stable Graves' hyperthyroidism. Prospective prediction of ophthalmopathy was tested in an independent validation cohort consisting of roughly 19 hyperthyroidism patients and approximately 16 patients who later progressed to ophthalmopathy. The 75 to 100 discovery patients were randomly divided into training and test sets at a 7:3 ratio. In addition, the study compared T-cell repertoires in thyroid tissue and in blood from roughly six Graves' hyperthyroidism patients. After blood sampling, hyperthyroidism patients were treated with methimazole at a starting dose of 30 mg daily, and ophthalmopathy patients were treated with high-dose intravenous methylprednisolone. A second multiplex PCR round built the libraries, followed by size selection and purification. Libraries were sequenced paired-end with 100 bp reads on an Illumina HiSeq2000. SOAPnuke was used to process the raw data, removing reads that contained adapters or uncalled bases, had a mean Phred below 15, or lacked an exact match to the constant primer or identifier. COPE v1.2.5 was used to merge high-quality paired reads, and clonotypes were defined as unique nucleotide sequences. MiTCR v1.1 was used to align clonotypes to the IMGT TRBV, TRBD and TRBJ reference segments. The analysis included only V-J combinations with a frequency above 0.0001, which together covered 99% to 99.2% of the repertoires. A TCS score was defined as the ratio between F50 (clonal expansion) and ExV (chaos), using BLOSUM62-based TCRdist between CDR3 peptides within each V-J. Welch's t-statistics and random forest reduced 450 to 600 V-J features to 10 to 15, which were used in a naive Bayes classifier (R e1071). No statistical method was used to fix the sample size in advance, and group allocation was not hidden from the investigators. The paper describes TCR Vbeta CDR3 sequencing of about 140 peripheral blood samples, made up of about 41 ophthalmopathy patients, roughly 75 hyperthyroidism patients and some 17 progressor patients.

Recombination connected TRBV12-3 or TRBV12-4 to TRBJ1-2, and TRBD1 may be the D gene, going by 6 matching bases. This TCR derives from a man aged 30 to 39 with Graves disease. Donor details come from another sample of the same person, matched by shared clones. Sequences were derived from peripheral blood mononuclear cells (PBMCs), sampled at new diagnosis, from a patient treated with antithyroid drugs. The nucleotide sequence reads as follows: TGTGCCAGCAGCCCTCGAGGGGGTGGCAACTATGGCTACACCTTC. Its protein reads: CASSPRGGGNYGYTF.